This passage covers 9 T cell receptor beta chains from one sample sequenced in a study of T cell responses to AZD1222 COVID-19 vaccine. The protocol was immunoSEQ multiplex PCR, while the TCRdb copy is restricted to in-frame clones and leaves out a portion. The table lists tens of thousands of clones, 80% of them singletons. This specimen was peripheral blood, taken 28 days after the second AZD1222 dose. The receptors were sampled from an adult who received the AZD1222 COVID-19 vaccine.

This chain uses TRBV3-1 (or the pseudogene TRBV3-2) with TRBJ2-7; the D gene could be TRBD1 or TRBD2 (5 bases each). This CDR3 spans 16 amino acids. Per the germline V gene, CDR1 is LGHDT and CDR2 is YNNKEL (reference sequence). Trimming took 4 bases from V and 2 from J, leaving 18 bases between them. The chain's CDR3 is CASSLHPGTATYEQYF. CDR3 in DNA: TGTGCCAGCAGCCTTCATCCCGGGACGGCCACCTACGAGCAGTACTTC.

CDR3 sequence reads: CASSLEFQPRDTGELFF. In DNA form, the CDR3 reads TGTGCCAGCAGCTTGGAGTTCCAGCCCAGGGACACCGGGGAGCTGTTTTTT. This chain connects TRBV5-8 to TRBJ2-2; D is possibly TRBD1 (5 bases). This CDR3 has 17 residues. Between the trimmed V and J ends, which lost 0 bases and 3 bases, there was a span of 15 bases. Germline CDR1 SGHTS, CDR2 YDEGEE.

This clone appeared a few times. The genes are TRBV7-9 and TRBJ1-4, with D uncertain. The CDR3 spans 14 residues. Looked up from germline, CDR1 is SEHNR and CDR2 is FQNEAQ (reference sequence). V gave up 1 base and J gave up 5 bases, with 8 bases separating them. The CDR3: CASSLGVLNEKLFF. The CDR3 DNA sequence: TGTGCCAGCAGCTTAGGCGTCCTGAATGAAAAACTGTTTTTT.

V is TRBV11-1 and J is TRBJ1-2, with a weak D call TRBD1 (6 bases). V was pared by 2 bases and J by 2 bases, with 9 bases between. The germline CDR1 and CDR2 sequences are SGHAT and FQDESV (reference sequence). This CDR3 comprises 14 residues. The CDR3 spells CASSLLGGNYGYTF. The CDR3 nucleotides are TGTGCCAGCAGCTTACTCGGGGGCAACTATGGCTACACCTTC.

The chain uses TRBV24-1 and TRBJ2-2; maybe TRBD1 (5 bases). The CDR3 has 14 amino acids. Trimming cost V 8 bases and J 2 bases, with 11 bases left between them. Germline CDR1 KGHDR, CDR2 SFDVKD. The CDR3 DNA sequence: TGTGCCACCACCGACAGCGTCAACACCGGGGAGCTGTTTTTT. This codes for CATTDSVNTGELFF.

The gene calls are TRBV19 and TRBJ2-3, with 8 bases lining up with TRBD1. J was trimmed by 1 base and V by 11 bases; bases with no gene match: 11. This CDR3 contains 15 residues. Germline assignment: CDR1 LNHDA and CDR2 SQIVND (reference sequence). The chain's CDR3 is CAVNQGALGTDTQYF. CDR3 DNA sequence: TGTGCCGTAAACCAGGGGGCGCTTGGCACAGATACGCAGTATTTT.

The chain carries TRBV28 and TRBJ1-1; 8 nucleotides line up with TRBD1. Germline assignment: CDR1 MDHEN and CDR2 SYDVKM. CDR3 length: 17 residues. J lost 0 bases, V lost 8 bases, and 14 bases had no gene match. The CDR3 here is CASVSDRAEFMNTEAFF. The CDR3 DNA follows: TGTGCCAGCGTGTCGGACAGGGCCGAATTCATGAACACTGAAGCTTTCTTT.

The rearrangement joins TRBV7-2 to TRBJ1-6; no reliable D call. Germline V gives CDR1 SGHTA, CDR2 FQGNSA. The CDR3 length is 14 residues. The V gene lost 5 bases and the J gene lost 6 bases, with 11 bases spanning the gap. CDR3 DNA sequence: TGTGCCAGCAGCCCCGGACTGAGTAATTCACCCCTCCACTTT. This encodes CASSPGLSNSPLHF.

This clone was counted once. This chain connects TRBV18 to TRBJ1-1, with D hard to call. The V end was cut by 0 bases, the J end by 3 bases, with 8 bases between. The germline CDR1 and CDR2 sequences are KGHSH and LQKENI. There are 14 residues in the CDR3. DNA for the CDR3: TGTGCCAGCTCACCACCGACTCAGGACACTGAAGCTTTCTTT. Protein: CASSPPTQDTEAFF.